This T cell receptor (beta chain) was recorded in a study of blood T cells in healthy people across ages. Whole-study findings and limits: The percentage of naive T cells correlated strongly with TCR beta diversity.

V lost 1 base and J 5 bases, leaving 18 bases between the germline ends. This CDR3 spans 16 amino acids. Germline CDR1 SGDLS, CDR2 YYNGEE. With a J-beta primer mix and a sample-barcoded 5' primer, a second PCR ran about 7 to 11 cycles. MiXCR, run by TCRdb on the 5' RACE reads, gives a single entry per CDR3 protein. Of hundreds of thousands of distinct CDR3 sequences listed, about 62% were seen once; the top ten hold approximately 20%. As regards this clonotype: Antigen specificity is unknown.

This clonotype was sampled from a man aged 30 to 39 in good health. The sample comprised blood. The chain is built from TRBV9 and TRBJ1-2, with D hard to call. CDR3 sequence reads: CASSVSFESVTYGYTF. The DNA for the CDR3 is TGTGCCAGCAGCGTAAGCTTTGAGAGTGTAACATATGGCTACACCTTC.